The subject of this entry is one T cell receptor beta chain. This sample was included in a study of blood T cell repertoires in COVID-19. Across the study: T cells, B-cell-depleted T cells, or PBMCs provided the cDNA or gDNA that served as material.

As processed by the authors: Amplification from reference gene primers served as the basis for estimated nucleated cell counts. Profiled with immunoSEQ multiplex PCR; TCRdb holds only in-frame clones, not every one. V and J calls and clone size are as listed in that table; D and trimming were resolved from the DNA. The table lists tens of thousands of clones, 88% of them singletons. The V segment lost 6 bases and the J segment 6 bases; nucleotides outside the gene matches: 5. Germline V gene sequence: CDR1 ENHRY, CDR2 SYGVKD. The CDR3 totals 14 residues. V gene TRBV10-3 combines with J gene TRBJ1-1; TRBD1 matches at 12 bases. This TCR came from a woman at least 80 years old with active or convalescent COVID-19. Sequencing input: peripheral blood. CDR3 sequence: CAIRGTGGASEAFF. DNA of the CDR3: TGTGCCATCAGGGGGACAGGGGGCGCATCTGAAGCTTTCTTT.